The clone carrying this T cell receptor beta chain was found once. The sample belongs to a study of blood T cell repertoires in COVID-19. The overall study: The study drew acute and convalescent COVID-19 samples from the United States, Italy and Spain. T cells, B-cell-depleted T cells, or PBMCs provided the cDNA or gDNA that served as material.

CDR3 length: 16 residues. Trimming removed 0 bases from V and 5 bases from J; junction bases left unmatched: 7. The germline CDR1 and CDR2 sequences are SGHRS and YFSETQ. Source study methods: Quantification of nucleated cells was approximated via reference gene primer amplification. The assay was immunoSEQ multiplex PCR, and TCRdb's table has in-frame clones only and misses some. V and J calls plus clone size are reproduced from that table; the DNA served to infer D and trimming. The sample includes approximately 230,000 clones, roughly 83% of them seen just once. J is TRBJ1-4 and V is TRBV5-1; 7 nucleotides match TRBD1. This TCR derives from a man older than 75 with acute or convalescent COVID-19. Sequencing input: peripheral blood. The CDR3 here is CASSLVPTGQNEKLFF. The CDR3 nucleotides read TGCGCCAGCAGCTTGGTCCCGACAGGGCAAAATGAAAAACTGTTTTTT.